This T cell receptor (beta chain) was sequenced for a study of radiotherapy plus CTLA-4 blockade in lung cancer. This table comes from immunoSEQ multiplex PCR, and its TCRdb copy is limited to in-frame clones, with some not included. The sample yields tens of thousands of clones, approximately 76% seen once. Germline V gene lookup returns CDR1 SGHVS and CDR2 FQNEAQ. Trimming left V 3 bases short and J 3 bases short, with 17 bases between. The CDR3 has 16 residues. This TCR was recovered from a human donor with non-small cell lung cancer whose response to radiotherapy plus ipilimumab could not be evaluated. Some clones in this sample may be carry-over from other donors' samples. V is TRBV7-8 and J is TRBJ2-5; D is perhaps TRBD2 (5 bases). Sequenced material: peripheral blood, taken from a patient treated with radiotherapy plus ipilimumab. CDR3: CASSFVSGRGKETQYF. In DNA form, the CDR3 reads TGTGCCAGCAGCTTTGTTTCCGGTCGGGGAAAAGAGACCCAGTACTTC. The variable domain in full, with the rest retrieved from reference TRBV7-8 and TRBJ2-5, is GAGVSQSPRYKVAKRGQDVALRCDPISGHVSLFWYQQALGQGPEFLTYFQNEAQLDKSGLPSDRFFAERPEGSVSTLKIQRTQQEDSAVYLCASSFVSGRGKETQYFGPGTRLLVL.